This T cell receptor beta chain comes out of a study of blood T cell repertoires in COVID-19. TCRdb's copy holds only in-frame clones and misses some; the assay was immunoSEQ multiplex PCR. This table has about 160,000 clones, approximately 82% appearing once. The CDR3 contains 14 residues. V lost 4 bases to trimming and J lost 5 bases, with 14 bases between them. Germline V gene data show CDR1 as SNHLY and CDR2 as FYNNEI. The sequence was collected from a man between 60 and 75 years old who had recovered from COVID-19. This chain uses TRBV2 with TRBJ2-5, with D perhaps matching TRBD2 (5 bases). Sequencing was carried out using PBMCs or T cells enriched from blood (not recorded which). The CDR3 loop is CASSGLRGSETQYF. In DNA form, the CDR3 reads TGTGCCAGCAGTGGCCTCCGGGGAAGCGAGACCCAGTACTTC.